This is a list of T cell receptor beta chains from one sample in a study of neoadjuvant nivolumab and ipilimumab in lung cancer. The method was immunoSEQ multiplex PCR; TCRdb's version includes in-frame clones alone and lacks a portion of them. The sample consists of some 30,000 clones, about nine tenths of them appearing once. The sample consisted of peripheral blood, taken after neoadjuvant nivolumab, alone or with ipilimumab, at or shortly before surgery. Receptor source: an adult with non-small cell lung cancer. The CDR3 runs from the conserved cysteine through the conserved F or W. The D gene is left open where the match is weak. Rows give clone size only sometimes, using once, few, many, or a class for an expanded clone.

NA | TRBJ2-2 | TRBV7-9 | NA | CASSSGQLTGELFF | TGTGCCAGCAGCTCAGGACAGCTAACCGGGGAGCTGTTTTTT
NA | TRBJ1-2 | TRBV9 | NA | CASSVATEAVGGYTF | TGTGCCAGCAGCGTAGCAACCGAGGCTGTTGGTGGCTACACCTTC
NA | TRBJ2-2 | TRBV9 | NA | CASSVGLTNTGELFF | TGTGCCAGCAGCGTAGGCCTGACGAACACCGGGGAGCTGTTTTTT
NA | TRBJ2-2 | TRBV7-3 | TRBD2 | CASSPPSGVHTGELFF | TGTGCCAGCAGCCCCCCTAGCGGGGTACACACCGGGGAGCTGTTTTTT
NA | TRBJ1-1 | TRBV4-1 | TRBD1 | CASSQVSGQRNTEAFF | TGCGCCAGCAGCCAAGTTTCGGGACAGAGAAACACTGAAGCTTTCTTT
NA | TRBJ1-5 | TRBV11-2 | TRBD1 | CASSFGTDQPQHF | TGTGCCAGCAGCTTTGGGACAGATCAGCCCCAGCATTTT
NA | TRBJ1-5 | TRBV5-1 | NA | CASSLDGSHQPQHF | TGCGCCAGCAGCTTGGATGGTAGCCATCAGCCCCAGCATTTT
NA | TRBJ2-1 | TRBV11-3 | NA | CASSLDYSYNEQFF | TGTGCCAGCAGCTTAGATTACAGCTACAATGAGCAGTTCTTC
NA | TRBJ2-7 | TRBV6-1 | NA | CASFRSSYEQYF | TGTGCCAGCTTCCGTAGCTCCTACGAGCAGTACTTC
NA | TRBJ1-1 | TRBV11-1 | NA | CASSLAGFTEAFF | TGTGCCAGCAGCTTAGCAGGGTTCACTGAAGCTTTCTTT
once | TRBJ1-1 | TRBV5-4 | TRBD1 | CASSLGGQGGYTEAFF | TGTGCCAGCAGCTTGGGAGGACAGGGGGGGTACACTGAAGCTTTCTTT
NA | TRBJ2-7 | TRBV11-2 | NA | CASSLGPIGYEQYF | TGTGCCAGCAGCTTAGGTCCAATCGGCTACGAGCAGTACTTC
NA | TRBJ2-7 | TRBV6-5 | TRBD1 | CASSSKGAQVEQYF | TGTGCCAGCAGTTCGAAGGGGGCGCAGGTGGAGCAGTACTTC
NA | TRBJ1-1 | TRBV7-9 | NA | CASRPAGLLGAFF | TGTGCCAGCAGACCGGCGGGGTTGCTGGGAGCTTTCTTT
NA | TRBJ1-5 | TRBV19 | NA | CASSIFLGGADQPQHF | TGTGCCAGTAGTATATTCCTCGGGGGGGCCGATCAGCCCCAGCATTTT
NA | TRBJ1-2 | TRBV5-1 | NA | CASSPGRLYGYTF | TGCGCCAGCAGCCCAGGGAGGTTGTATGGCTACACCTTC
NA | TRBJ2-7 | TRBV5-1 | NA | CASSLMPGDSYEQYF | TGCGCCAGCAGCTTGATGCCAGGGGACTCCTACGAGCAGTACTTC
NA | TRBJ2-3 | TRBV5-5 | TRBD1 | CASSFGTGGHTDTQYF | TGTGCCAGCAGCTTTGGGACAGGGGGCCACACAGATACGCAGTATTTT
NA | TRBJ2-5 | TRBV5-4 | NA | CASSLEPARQETQYF | TGTGCCAGCAGCTTGGAACCGGCAAGACAAGAGACCCAGTACTTC
NA | TRBJ1-1 | TRBV14 | NA | CASSQDIEAGRLNTEAFF | TGTGCCAGCAGCCAAGATATCGAAGCGGGCCGACTGAACACTGAAGCTTTCTTT
NA | TRBJ1-3 | TRBV7-9 | TRBD1 | CASERDSGNTIYF | TGTGCCAGCGAACGGGACAGTGGAAACACCATATATTTT
NA | TRBJ2-7 | TRBV20-1 | TRBD1 | CSARDRGQLVF | TGCAGTGCTAGAGATAGGGGACAGTTGGTTTTC
NA | TRBJ1-6 | TRBV5-1 | TRBD1 | CASSITGGIDNSPLHF | TGCGCCAGCAGCATCACAGGGGGTATCGATAATTCACCCCTCCACTTT
NA | TRBJ2-2 | TRBV6-5 | NA | CASSYSTGNTGELFF | TGTGCCAGCAGTTACTCGACGGGTAACACCGGGGAGCTGTTTTTT
NA | TRBJ2-2 | TRBV10-3 | NA | CAIRFNTGELFF | TGTGCCATCCGCTTCAACACCGGGGAGCTGTTTTTT
NA | TRBJ2-3 | TRBV15 | NA | CATRHGGSTDTQYF | TGTGCCACGAGGCATGGGGGGTCCACAGATACGCAGTATTTT